The clone carrying this T cell receptor (beta chain) was counted many times. Its specificity is not known. CDR3 length equals 15 residues. Per germline, CDR1 MNHNS and CDR2 SASEGT. Trimming cost V 3 bases and J 8 bases; bases outside gene matches: 8. 5'RACE with 10-nucleotide random UMIs produced the cDNA. TCRdb independently ran MiXCR on the 5' RACE reads; one entry per CDR3 protein. The data contain fewer than 80,000 distinct CDR3 sequences, around 4.7% of them seen just once; the ten biggest clones take up 3% to 4%. This entry belongs to a study of neurological immune-mediated disorders. General study findings and limits: Multiple sclerosis, the disease with the least TCR clonal expansion, fell below healthy controls, whereas HTLV-1-associated myelopathy showed the most. Private repertoires in all groups were suggested, as expanded clones shared no CDR3 amino acid sequences across subjects.

Where libraries were unsorted, they were derived from 2 million PBMCs stored at -80 degrees C. Sample: PBMCs. The genes are TRBV6-1 and TRBJ1-4, with TRBD1 identical over 8 bases. This sequence was found in a woman between 45 and 60 years old with multiple sclerosis. The DNA for the CDR3 is TGTGCCAGCAGTGATGTAGGGACAGGTCTGGAAAAACTGTTTTTT. Its protein is CASSDVGTGLEKLFF.